This T cell receptor beta chain is from a study of cytomegalovirus exposure and HLA in healthy donors. The PCR had 60 Vbeta and 13 Jbeta primers. Using immunoSEQ multiplex PCR, the repertoire was profiled, and TCRdb retains in-frame clones only, with some absent. The data hold around 200,000 clones, with 70% to 80% observed a single time. Findings of the study overall: Researchers left out some V segments, among them TRBV6-2 and TRBV6-3, as indistinguishable.

Notes on this clone: What it recognizes is unknown.

Per the germline V gene, CDR1 is SNHLY and CDR2 is FYNNEI. This CDR3 comprises 15 residues. Trimming cost V 6 bases and J 4 bases; bases outside gene matches: 9. Sequenced input: PBMCs. The J gene is TRBJ1-2, the V gene TRBV2, with 9 bases aligning to TRBD1. The receptor's source is a woman aged 60-75 years in good health and CMV-seropositive. CDR3 in DNA: TGTGCCAGCAGACCGGGACAGGGATCCTTCTATGGCTACACCTTC. Translating it yields CASRPGQGSFYGYTF.